This record covers a single T cell receptor (beta chain). Documented treatment: about 20 received Ad26.COV2.S at low or high dose, single or two shots; 5 received placebo; per-sample allocation not given. All samples were drawn on day 63, counting from the first vaccine or placebo injection. The germline V gene has CDR1 MNHEY and CDR2 SVGEGT. This CDR3 comprises 16 residues. Trimming at V came to 4 bases and at J to 2 bases, leaving 6 bases not matched to a gene. Assay used: immunoSEQ multiplex PCR; TCRdb lists only in-frame clones, some missing. The data show roughly 700,000 clones, around 90% seen once. The sample is drawn from a study of Ad26.COV2.S vaccination and SARS-CoV-2 variants. Study-level information: Trial arm assignment for the donor was COV1001 Ad26.COV2.S.

This receptor was taken from a person between 18 and 65 years old who received the Ad26.COV2.S COVID-19 vaccine or a placebo. The chain joins TRBV6-2 or TRBV6-3 to TRBJ2-5; the match to TRBD2 covers 11 bases. The source material was peripheral blood, sampled in a trial of Ad26.COV2.S vaccine versus placebo. The DNA of the CDR3 is TGTGCCAGCAGTTTAGCGGGGGGGCCGGGACAAGAGACCCAGTACTTC. The encoded protein is CASSLAGGPGQETQYF.